What follows describes a single T cell receptor beta chain. Libraries were prepared by immunoSEQ multiplex PCR; TCRdb keeps only in-frame clonotypes and omits some of them. The table records hundreds of thousands of clones, roughly 70% of them present only once. The sample belongs to a study of shared clonotypes between healthy human individuals. With V trimmed by 5 bases and J by 8 bases, 11 bases remained unmatched. Germline-derived CDR1 and CDR2 are SSHAT and FNYEAQ (reference sequence). This CDR3 has 16 amino acids. The TCR was taken from a woman aged 30 to 39 in good health. The sequenced sample was memory CD4+ T cells sorted from blood. Subset of the sample: CD45RA-negative fraction. V and J are TRBV7-7 and TRBJ2-1; 11 positions agree with TRBD2. Here the CDR3 DNA reads TGTGCCAGCAGCCCCTTAGCGGGAGGGCCCTCATATGAGCAGTTCTTC. Translated, it gives CASSPLAGGPSYEQFF.